This TCR beta chain was profiled in a study of OX40 agonist ivuxolimab in advanced cancers. In the study overall: Partial responses were achieved by three patients, one with hepatocellular carcinoma and two with cutaneous melanoma. Study observations and caveats: CD4+ T cells averaged fewer expanded clones than CD8+ T cells.

Repertoires were generated with immunoSEQ multiplex PCR, while TCRdb's copy carries only in-frame clones and drops some. Of over 80,000 clones listed, about 88% were seen once; the top ten hold 0.82%. Remarks on this clone: Its antigen is still unknown.

Germline V CDR1 and CDR2: MNHEY, SMNVEV (reference sequence). The CDR3 length is 14 residues. V lost 8 bases, J lost 5 bases, and 11 bases stayed unmatched. This TCR was recovered from an adult with an advanced solid tumor such as melanoma, head and neck, liver or kidney cancer. The chain links TRBV27 to TRBJ1-1; 7 bases fit TRBD1. The source was CD4+ or CD8+ T cells sorted from blood, collected in a trial of the OX40 agonist ivuxolimab. The CDR3 protein is CASHRGSIGTEAFF. CDR3 DNA sequence: TGTGCCAGCCACAGGGGCTCAATAGGGACTGAAGCTTTCTTT.